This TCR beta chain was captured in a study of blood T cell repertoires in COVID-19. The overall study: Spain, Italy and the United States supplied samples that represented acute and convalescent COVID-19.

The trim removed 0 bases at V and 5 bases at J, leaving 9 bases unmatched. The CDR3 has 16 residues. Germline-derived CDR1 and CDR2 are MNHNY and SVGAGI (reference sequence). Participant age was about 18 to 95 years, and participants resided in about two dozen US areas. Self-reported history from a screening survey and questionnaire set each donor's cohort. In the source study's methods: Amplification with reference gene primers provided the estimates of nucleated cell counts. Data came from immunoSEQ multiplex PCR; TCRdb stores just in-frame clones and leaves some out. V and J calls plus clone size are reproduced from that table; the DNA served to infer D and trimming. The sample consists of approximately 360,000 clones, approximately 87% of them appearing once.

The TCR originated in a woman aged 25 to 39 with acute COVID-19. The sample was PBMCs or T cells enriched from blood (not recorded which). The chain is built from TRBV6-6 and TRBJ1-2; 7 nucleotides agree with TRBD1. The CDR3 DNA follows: TGTGCCAGCAGTTACTCCTTAGTGGGGACAGTTTATGGCTACACCTTC. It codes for CASSYSLVGTVYGYTF.